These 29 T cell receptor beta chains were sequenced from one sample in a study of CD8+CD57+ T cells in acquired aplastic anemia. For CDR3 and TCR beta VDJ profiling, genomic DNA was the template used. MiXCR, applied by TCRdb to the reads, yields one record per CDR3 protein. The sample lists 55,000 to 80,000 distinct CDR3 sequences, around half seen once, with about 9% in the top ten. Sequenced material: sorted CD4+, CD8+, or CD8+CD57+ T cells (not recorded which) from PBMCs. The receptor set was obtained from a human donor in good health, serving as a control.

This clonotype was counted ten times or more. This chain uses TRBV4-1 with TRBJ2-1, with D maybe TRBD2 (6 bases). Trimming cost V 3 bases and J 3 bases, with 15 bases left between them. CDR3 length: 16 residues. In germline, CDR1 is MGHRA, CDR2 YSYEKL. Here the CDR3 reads CASSQNQGGDYNEQFF. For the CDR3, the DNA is TGCGCCAGCAGCCAGAACCAGGGAGGCGACTACAATGAGCAGTTCTTC.

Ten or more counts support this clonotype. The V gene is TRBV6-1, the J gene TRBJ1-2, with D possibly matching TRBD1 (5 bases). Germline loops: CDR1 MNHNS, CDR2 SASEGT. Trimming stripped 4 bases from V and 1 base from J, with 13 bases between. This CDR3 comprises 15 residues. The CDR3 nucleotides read TGTGCCAGCAGTGGTGGAGAGGGGTTTAACTATGGCTACACCTTC. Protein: CASSGGEGFNYGYTF.

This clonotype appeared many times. CDR3 sequence (DNA): TGTGCCAGCAGCCAAGACCTGGTCGGGACGGCTTATGGCTACACCTTC. Translating it yields CASSQDLVGTAYGYTF. This rearrangement joins TRBV4-2 to TRBJ1-2, with D possibly being TRBD1 (5 bases). Trimming cost V 0 bases and J 5 bases, with 16 bases left between them. The CDR3 loop spans 16 amino acids. Germline V gives CDR1 LGHNA, CDR2 YNFKEQ.

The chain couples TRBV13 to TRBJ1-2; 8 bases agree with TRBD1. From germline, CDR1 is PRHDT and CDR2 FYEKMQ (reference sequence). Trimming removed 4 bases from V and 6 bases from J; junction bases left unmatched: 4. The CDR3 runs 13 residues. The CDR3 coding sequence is TGTGCCAGCAGCTCGGGACAGGCGGATGGCTACACCTTC. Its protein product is CASSSGQADGYTF.

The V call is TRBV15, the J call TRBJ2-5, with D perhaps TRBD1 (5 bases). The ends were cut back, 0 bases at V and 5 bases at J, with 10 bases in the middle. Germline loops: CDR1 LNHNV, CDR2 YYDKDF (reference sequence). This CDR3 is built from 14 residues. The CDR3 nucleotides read TGTGCCACCAGCAGAGACAGGGTGAGCGAGACCCAGTACTTC. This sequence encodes CATSRDRVSETQYF.

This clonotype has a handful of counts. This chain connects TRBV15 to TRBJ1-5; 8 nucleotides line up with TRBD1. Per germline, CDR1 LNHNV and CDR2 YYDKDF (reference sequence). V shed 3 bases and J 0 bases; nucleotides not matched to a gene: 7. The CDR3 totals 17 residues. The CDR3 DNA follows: TGTGCCACCAGCAGGTGGACAGGGAGCATTAGCAATCAGCCCCAGCATTTT. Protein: CATSRWTGSISNQPQHF.

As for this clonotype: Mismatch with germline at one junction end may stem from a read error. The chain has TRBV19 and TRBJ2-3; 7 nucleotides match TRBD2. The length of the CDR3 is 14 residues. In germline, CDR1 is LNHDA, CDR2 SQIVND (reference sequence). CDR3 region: CARSLGRITDTQYF. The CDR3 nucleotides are TGTGCCCGTAGCCTCGGGAGGATCACAGATACGCAGTATTTT. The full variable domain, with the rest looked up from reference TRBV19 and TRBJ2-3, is DGGITQSPKYLFRKEGQNVTLSCEQNLNHDAMYWYRQDPGQGLRLIYYSQIVNDFQKGDIAEGYSVSREKKESFPLTVTSAQKNPTAFYLCARSLGRITDTQYFGPGTRLTVL.

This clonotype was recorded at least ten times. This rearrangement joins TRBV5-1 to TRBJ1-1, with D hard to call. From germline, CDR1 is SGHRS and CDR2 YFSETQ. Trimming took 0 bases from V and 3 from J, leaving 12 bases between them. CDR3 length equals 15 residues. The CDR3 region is CASSLVYRTDTEAFF. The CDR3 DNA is TGCGCCAGCAGCTTGGTTTACAGAACGGACACTGAAGCTTTCTTT. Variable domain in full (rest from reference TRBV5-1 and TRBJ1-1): KAGVTQTPRYLIKTRGQQVTLSCSPISGHRSVSWYQQTPGQGLQFLFEYFSETQRNKGNFPGRFSGRQFSNSRSEMNVSTLELGDSALYLCASSLVYRTDTEAFFGQGTRLTVV.

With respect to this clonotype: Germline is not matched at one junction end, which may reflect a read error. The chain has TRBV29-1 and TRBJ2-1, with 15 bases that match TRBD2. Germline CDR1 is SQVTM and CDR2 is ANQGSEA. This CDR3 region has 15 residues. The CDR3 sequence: CTVEGLAGGLNEQFF. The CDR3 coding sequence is TGCACCGTTGAAGGACTAGCGGGAGGGCTGAATGAGCAGTTCTTC.

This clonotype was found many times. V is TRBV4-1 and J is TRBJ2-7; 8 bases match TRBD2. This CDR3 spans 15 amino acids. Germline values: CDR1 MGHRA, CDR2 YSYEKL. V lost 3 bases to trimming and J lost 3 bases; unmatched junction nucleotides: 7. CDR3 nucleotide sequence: TGCGCCAGCAGCCACGGGGGTAGCGGGAACTACGAGCAGTACTTC. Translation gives CASSHGGSGNYEQYF.

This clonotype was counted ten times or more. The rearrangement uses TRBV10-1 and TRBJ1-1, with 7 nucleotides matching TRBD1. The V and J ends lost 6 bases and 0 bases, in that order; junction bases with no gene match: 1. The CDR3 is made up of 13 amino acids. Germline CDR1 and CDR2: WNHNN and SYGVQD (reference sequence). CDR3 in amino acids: CASRTGVNTEAFF. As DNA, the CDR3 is TGCGCCAGCAGAACAGGGGTGAACACTGAAGCTTTCTTT.

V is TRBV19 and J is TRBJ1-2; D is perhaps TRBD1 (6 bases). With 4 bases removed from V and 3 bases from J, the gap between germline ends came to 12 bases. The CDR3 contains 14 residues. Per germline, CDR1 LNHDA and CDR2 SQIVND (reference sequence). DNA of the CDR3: TGTGCCAGTAGTAGGTGGAAGGGGGACTATGGCTACACCTTC. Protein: CASSRWKGDYGYTF.

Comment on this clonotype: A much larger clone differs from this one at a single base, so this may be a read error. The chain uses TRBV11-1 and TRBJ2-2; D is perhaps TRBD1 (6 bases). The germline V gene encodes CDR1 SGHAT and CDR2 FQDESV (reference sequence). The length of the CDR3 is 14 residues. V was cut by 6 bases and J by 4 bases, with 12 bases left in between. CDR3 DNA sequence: TGTGCCAGCAGGACCCAGGGGACCACCGGGGAGCTGTTTTTT. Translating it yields CASRTQGTTGELFF.

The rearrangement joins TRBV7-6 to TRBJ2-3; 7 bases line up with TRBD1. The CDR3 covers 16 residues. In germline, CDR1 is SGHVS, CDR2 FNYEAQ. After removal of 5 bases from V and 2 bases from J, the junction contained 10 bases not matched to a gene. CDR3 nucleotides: TGTGCCAGCAGCCGACCCACCGGGACAGACACAGATACGCAGTATTTT. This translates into CASSRPTGTDTDTQYF. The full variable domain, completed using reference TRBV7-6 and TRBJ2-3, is GAGVSQSPRYKVTKRGQDVALRCDPISGHVSLYWYRQALGQGPEFLTYFNYEAQQDKSGLPNDRFSAERPEGSISTLTIQRTEQRDSAMYRCASSRPTGTDTDTQYFGPGTRLTVL.

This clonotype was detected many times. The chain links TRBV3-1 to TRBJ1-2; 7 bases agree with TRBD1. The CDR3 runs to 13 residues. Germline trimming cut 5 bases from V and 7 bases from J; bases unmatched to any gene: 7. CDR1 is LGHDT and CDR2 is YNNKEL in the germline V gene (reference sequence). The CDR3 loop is CASSYDRATGYTF. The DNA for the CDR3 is TGTGCCAGCAGCTATGACAGGGCAACTGGCTACACCTTC.

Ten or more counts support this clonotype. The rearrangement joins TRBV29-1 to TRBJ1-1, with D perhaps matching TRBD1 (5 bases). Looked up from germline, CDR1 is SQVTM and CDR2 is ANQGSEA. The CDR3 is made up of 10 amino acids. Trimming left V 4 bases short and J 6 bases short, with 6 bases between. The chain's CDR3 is CSVGGSEAFF. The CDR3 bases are TGCAGCGTTGGGGGGTCTGAAGCTTTCTTT.

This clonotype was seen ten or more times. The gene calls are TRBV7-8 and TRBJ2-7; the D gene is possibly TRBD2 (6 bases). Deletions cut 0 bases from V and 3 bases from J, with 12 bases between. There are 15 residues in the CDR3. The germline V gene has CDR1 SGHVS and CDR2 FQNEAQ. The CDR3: CASSLASMGGYEQYF. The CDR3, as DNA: TGTGCCAGCAGCTTAGCATCCATGGGGGGCTACGAGCAGTACTTC.

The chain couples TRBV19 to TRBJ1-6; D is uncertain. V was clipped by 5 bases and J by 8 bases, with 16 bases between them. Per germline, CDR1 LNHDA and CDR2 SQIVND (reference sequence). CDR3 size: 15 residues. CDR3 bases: TGTGCCAGTAGTGCAGCGAGAAGTCCATATTCACCCCTCCACTTT. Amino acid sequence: CASSAARSPYSPLHF.

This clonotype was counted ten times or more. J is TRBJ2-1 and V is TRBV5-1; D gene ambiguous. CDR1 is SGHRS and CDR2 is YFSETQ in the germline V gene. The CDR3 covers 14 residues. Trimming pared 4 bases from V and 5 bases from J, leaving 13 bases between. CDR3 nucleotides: TGCGCCAGCAGCCCCGAGTCGGTAGACAATGAGCAGTTCTTC. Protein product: CASSPESVDNEQFF.

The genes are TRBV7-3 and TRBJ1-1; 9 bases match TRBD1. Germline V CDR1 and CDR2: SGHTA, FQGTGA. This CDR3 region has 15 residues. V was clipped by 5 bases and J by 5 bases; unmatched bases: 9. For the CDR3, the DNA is TGTGCCAGCAGCCACCAAACCGGGACAGGGACTGAAGCTTTCTTT. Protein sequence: CASSHQTGTGTEAFF. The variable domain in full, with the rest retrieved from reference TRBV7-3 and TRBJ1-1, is GAGVSQTPSNKVTEKGKYVELRCDPISGHTALYWYRQSLGQGPEFLIYFQGTGAADDSGLPNDRFFAVRPEGSVSTLKIQRTERGDSAVYLCASSHQTGTGTEAFFGQGTRLTVV.

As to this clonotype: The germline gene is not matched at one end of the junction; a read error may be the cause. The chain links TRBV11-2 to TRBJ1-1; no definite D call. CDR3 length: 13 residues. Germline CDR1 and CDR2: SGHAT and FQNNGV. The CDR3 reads CANSLSGNTEAFF. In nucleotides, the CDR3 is TGTGCCAACAGCCTCTCGGGAAACACTGAAGCTTTCTTT. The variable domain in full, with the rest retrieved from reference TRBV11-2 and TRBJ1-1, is EAGVAQSPRYKIIEKRQSVAFWCNPISGHATLYWYQQILGQGPKLLIQFQNNGVVDDSQLPKDRFSAERLKGVDSTLKIQPAKLEDSAVYLCANSLSGNTEAFFGQGTRLTVV.

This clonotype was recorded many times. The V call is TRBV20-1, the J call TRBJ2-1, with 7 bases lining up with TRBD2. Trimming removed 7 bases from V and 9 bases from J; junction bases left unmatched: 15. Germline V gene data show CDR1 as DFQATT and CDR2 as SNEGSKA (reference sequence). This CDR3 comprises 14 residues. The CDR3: CSVDLGRELREQFF. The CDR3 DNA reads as TGCAGTGTTGATTTAGGGCGGGAGCTCCGTGAGCAGTTCTTC.

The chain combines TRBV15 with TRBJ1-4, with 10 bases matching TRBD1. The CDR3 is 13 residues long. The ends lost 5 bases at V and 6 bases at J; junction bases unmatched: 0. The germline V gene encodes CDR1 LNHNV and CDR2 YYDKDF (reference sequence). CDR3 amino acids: CATSGTGDEKLFF. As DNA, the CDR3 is TGTGCCACCAGCGGGACAGGGGATGAAAAACTGTTTTTT.

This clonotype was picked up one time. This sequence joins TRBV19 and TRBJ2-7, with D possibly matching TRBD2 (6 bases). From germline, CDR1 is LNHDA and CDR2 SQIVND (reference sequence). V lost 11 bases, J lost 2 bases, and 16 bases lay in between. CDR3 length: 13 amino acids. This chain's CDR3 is CAVGGEAPYEQYF. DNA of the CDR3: TGTGCCGTTGGAGGGGAAGCACCCTACGAGCAGTACTTC.

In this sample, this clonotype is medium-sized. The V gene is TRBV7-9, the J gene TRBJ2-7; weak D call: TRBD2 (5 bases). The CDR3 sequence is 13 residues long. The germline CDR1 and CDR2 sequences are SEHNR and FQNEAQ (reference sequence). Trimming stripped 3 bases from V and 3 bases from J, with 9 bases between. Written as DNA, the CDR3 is TGTGCCAGCAGCTTGGAACTAGGCTACGAGCAGTACTTC. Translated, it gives CASSLELGYEQYF.

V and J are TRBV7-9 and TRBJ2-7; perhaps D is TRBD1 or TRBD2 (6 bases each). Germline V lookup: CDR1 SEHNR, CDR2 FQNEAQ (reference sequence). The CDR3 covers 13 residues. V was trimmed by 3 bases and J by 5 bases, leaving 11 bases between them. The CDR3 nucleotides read TGTGCCAGCAGCTTGTGGGGGGCCCACGAGCAGTACTTC. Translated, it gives CASSLWGAHEQYF.

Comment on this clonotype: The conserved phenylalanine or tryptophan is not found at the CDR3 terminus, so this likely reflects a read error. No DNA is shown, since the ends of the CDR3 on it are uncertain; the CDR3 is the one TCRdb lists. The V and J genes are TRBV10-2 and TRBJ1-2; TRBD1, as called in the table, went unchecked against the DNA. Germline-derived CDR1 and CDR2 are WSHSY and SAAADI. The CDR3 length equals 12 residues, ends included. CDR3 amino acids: CASSESGVGHTL.

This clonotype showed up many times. CDR3 sequence: CASTRGGDGPEAFF. The CDR3 nucleotides are TGTGCCAGCACCCGTGGTGGGGATGGCCCTGAAGCTTTCTTT. This chain connects TRBV5-4 to TRBJ1-1, with D hard to call. Between the trimmed V and J ends, which lost 6 bases and 6 bases, there was a span of 18 bases. From germline, CDR1 is SGHNT and CDR2 YYREEE (reference sequence). This CDR3 has 14 amino acids.

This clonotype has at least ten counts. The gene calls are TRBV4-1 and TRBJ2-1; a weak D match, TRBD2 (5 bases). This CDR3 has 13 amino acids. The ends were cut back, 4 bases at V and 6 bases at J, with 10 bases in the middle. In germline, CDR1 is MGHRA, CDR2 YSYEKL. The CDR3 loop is CASSLTRGNEQFF. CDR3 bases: TGCGCCAGCAGCCTAACCCGGGGCAATGAGCAGTTCTTC.